A selection of T cell receptor beta chains follows, all from one sample in a study of blood T cell repertoires in COVID-19. TCRdb keeps only in-frame clones here, not all; method: immunoSEQ multiplex PCR. Of more than 150,000 clones listed, about 90% are singletons. Sample: PBMCs or T cells enriched from blood (not recorded which). The receptor source for this set is a woman between 50 and 59 years old who had recovered from COVID-19. Both conserved end residues are part of each CDR3. The D gene is left open where the match is weak. Clone size is given for some rows only: seen once, a few or many times, or a class if the clone is expanded.

-,few,TRBJ1-2,TRBV19,17,TGTGCCAGTAGTATTCTGTCGGTTCTCCAGGGCAACTATGGCTACACCTTC,CASSILSVLQGNYGYTF
-,-,TRBJ1-3,TRBV14,13,TGTGCCAGCAGCCAACAGGGGGGAAACACCATATATTTT,CASSQQGGNTIYF
TRBD1,-,TRBJ1-2,TRBV10-3,15,TGTGCCATCAGTGCCCAATCCGGGACAGGGGCCGGCTACACCTTC,CAISAQSGTGAGYTF
-,-,TRBJ1-6,TRBV7-9,16,TGTGCCAGCAGCGCGCAAGGAGGAACATATAATTCACCCCTCCACTTT,CASSAQGGTYNSPLHF
-,-,TRBJ1-2,TRBV19,13,TGTGCCAGTACCCCTCGGGGGAACTATGGCTACACCTTC,CASTPRGNYGYTF
-,few,TRBJ2-1,TRBV27,16,TGTGCCAGCAGTTTATCTTTGGGAGCCCTGAGCGATGAGCAGTTCTTC,CASSLSLGALSDEQFF
TRBD1,-,TRBJ1-4,TRBV28,16,TGTGCCAGCAGTTTATCAGGACAGGGGGGTCGTGAAAAACTGTTTTTT,CASSLSGQGGREKLFF
TRBD1,-,TRBJ2-1,TRBV19,15,TGTGCCAGTAGTCAGAGGACAGGGCCCTACAATGAGCAGTTCTTC,CASSQRTGPYNEQFF
-,-,TRBJ1-2,TRBV10-3,11,TGTGCCATCAGTGACGGGGGTGGCTACACCTTC,CAISDGGGYTF
TRBD1,-,TRBJ2-1,TRBV7-2,16,TGTGCCAGCAGCTGGCAGGGGACAGGGCGCTACAATGAGCAGTTCTTC,CASSWQGTGRYNEQFF
TRBD2,-,TRBJ2-3,TRBV4-1,15,TGCGCCAGCAGCCAAGGGCTAGCGGATACAGATACGCAGTATTTT,CASSQGLADTDTQYF
-,-,TRBJ1-3,TRBV18,17,TGTGCCAGCTCACCTAGCGGGACACGGATCTCTGGAAACACCATATATTTT,CASSPSGTRISGNTIYF
-,-,TRBJ2-7,TRBV18,13,TGTGCCAGCTCACTAGGCCCCCCGGGGGAGCAGTACTTC,CASSLGPPGEQYF
-,-,TRBJ2-7,TRBV6-5,11,TGTGCCAGTTTGAGGAGCTACGAGCAGTACTTC,CASLRSYEQYF
TRBD1,few,TRBJ1-1,TRBV29-1,13,TGCAGCGTATCAAACAGGGGGGCCACTGAAGCTTTCTTT,CSVSNRGATEAFF
-,-,TRBJ1-2,TRBV3-1/TRBV3-2,15,TGTGCCAGCAGCCATTATGGGACACAAGCGAGTGGCTACACCTTC,CASSHYGTQASGYTF
-,-,TRBJ2-3,TRBV5-4,16,TGTGCCAGCAGCTTGGGGGCCAGGAATCTCGGAGATACGCAGTATTTT,CASSLGARNLGDTQYF
-,-,TRBJ2-2,TRBV15,15,TGTGCCACCAGCAGAGTACAGGGCTTAACCGGGGAGCTGTTTTTT,CATSRVQGLTGELFF
TRBD1,few,TRBJ2-6,TRBV18,19,TGTGCCAGCTCACCCGAGGGAACAGGGGTTCGCTCTGGGGCCAACGTCCTGACTTTC,CASSPEGTGVRSGANVLTF
TRBD1,-,TRBJ2-6,TRBV5-4,18,TGTGCCGGCTACGGCGGTGTCAGGGGGCAAGCAGGGGCCAACGTCCTGACTTTC,CAGYGGVRGQAGANVLTF
TRBD1,-,TRBJ1-4,TRBV4-3,15,TGCGCCAGCAGCCAAGAAGGGACAGGGAATGAAAAACTGTTTTTT,CASSQEGTGNEKLFF
-,-,TRBJ2-7,TRBV18,13,TGTGCCAGCTCACCGACCCCGGGCTACGAGCAGTACTTC,CASSPTPGYEQYF
TRBD2,once,TRBJ2-3,TRBV11-2,16,TGTGCCAGCAGTCGAGGGGGGACTAGAGGCACAGATACGCAGTATTTT,CASSRGGTRGTDTQYF
-,-,TRBJ2-7,TRBV11-3,13,TGTGCCAGCAGCTCCTCCCGCTCCTACGAGCAGTACTTC,CASSSSRSYEQYF
TRBD1,-,TRBJ2-3,TRBV28,18,TGTGCCAGCAGTTTAACCAGGGGGCGCAATTCAAACACAGATACGCAGTATTTT,CASSLTRGRNSNTDTQYF
TRBD1,few,TRBJ1-5,TRBV7-8,16,TGTGCCAGCAGCTTAGAGGGACAGGGGGCTAACCAGCCCCAGCATTTT,CASSLEGQGANQPQHF
TRBD1,-,TRBJ1-6,TRBV27,16,TGTGCCTGCAGTTTAAAGTGGACAGGGTTTAATTCACCCCTCCACTTT,CACSLKWTGFNSPLHF
TRBD2,-,TRBJ2-7,TRBV27,19,TGTGCCAGCAGCCGAGAGGGACTAGCGGGACCTAAGGGCAACTACGAGCAGTACTTC,CASSREGLAGPKGNYEQYF
-,-,TRBJ2-2,TRBV4-2,16,TGTGCCAGCAGCCAAGATACTAGAGGGCGCACCGGGGAGCTGTTTTTT,CASSQDTRGRTGELFF
-,-,TRBJ2-7,TRBV6-1,15,TGTGCCAGCAGTGACCGGGACACCCACTCCTACGAGCAGTACTTC,CASSDRDTHSYEQYF
TRBD2,few,TRBJ2-5,TRBV7-8,16,TGTGCCAGCAGCTCGAGACTCCTAGCGGGAGGAGAGACCCAGTACTTC,CASSSRLLAGGETQYF
TRBD2,-,TRBJ2-7,TRBV14,17,TGTGCCAGCAGCCAACCCCCGGTAGCGGGATCCACCTACGAGCAGTACTTC,CASSQPPVAGSTYEQYF
-,-,TRBJ1-3,TRBV7-9,12,TGTGCCAGCAGCGAGGGTACCGGGACCATATATTTT,CASSEGTGTIYF
TRBD2,-,TRBJ2-1,TRBV7-8,14,TGTGCCAGCAGCCCTAGCGGGAGCTACAATGAGCAGTTCTTC,CASSPSGSYNEQFF
-,-,TRBJ1-1,TRBV5-4,14,TGTGCCAGCAGCTTGGCAGGCCTTGGTACTGAAGCTTTCTTT,CASSLAGLGTEAFF
-,-,TRBJ2-4,TRBV5-4,15,TGTGCCAGCAGCTTGGATTCTGATAGTCGAAACATTCAGTACTTC,CASSLDSDSRNIQYF
-,-,TRBJ1-1,TRBV19,13,TGTGCCAGTAGTATCTTCCGGGACACTGAAGCTTTCTTT,CASSIFRDTEAFF
-,-,TRBJ2-5,TRBV7-8,12,TGTGCCAGCAGCTTAGAGCGCGAGACCCAGTACTTC,CASSLERETQYF
TRBD1,-,TRBJ2-7,TRBV7-9,14,TGTGCCAGCAGCCAAGGGACAGGGTGGTACGAGCAGTACTTC,CASSQGTGWYEQYF
-,-,TRBJ1-6,TRBV9,14,TGTGCCAGCAGCGTAAGTGGGGGGAGATCACCCCTCCACTTT,CASSVSGGRSPLHF
TRBD2,-,TRBJ2-2,TRBV28,15,TGTGCCGGCCAAGGGGGACTAGAGGGCACCGGGGAGCTGTTTTTT,CAGQGGLEGTGELFF